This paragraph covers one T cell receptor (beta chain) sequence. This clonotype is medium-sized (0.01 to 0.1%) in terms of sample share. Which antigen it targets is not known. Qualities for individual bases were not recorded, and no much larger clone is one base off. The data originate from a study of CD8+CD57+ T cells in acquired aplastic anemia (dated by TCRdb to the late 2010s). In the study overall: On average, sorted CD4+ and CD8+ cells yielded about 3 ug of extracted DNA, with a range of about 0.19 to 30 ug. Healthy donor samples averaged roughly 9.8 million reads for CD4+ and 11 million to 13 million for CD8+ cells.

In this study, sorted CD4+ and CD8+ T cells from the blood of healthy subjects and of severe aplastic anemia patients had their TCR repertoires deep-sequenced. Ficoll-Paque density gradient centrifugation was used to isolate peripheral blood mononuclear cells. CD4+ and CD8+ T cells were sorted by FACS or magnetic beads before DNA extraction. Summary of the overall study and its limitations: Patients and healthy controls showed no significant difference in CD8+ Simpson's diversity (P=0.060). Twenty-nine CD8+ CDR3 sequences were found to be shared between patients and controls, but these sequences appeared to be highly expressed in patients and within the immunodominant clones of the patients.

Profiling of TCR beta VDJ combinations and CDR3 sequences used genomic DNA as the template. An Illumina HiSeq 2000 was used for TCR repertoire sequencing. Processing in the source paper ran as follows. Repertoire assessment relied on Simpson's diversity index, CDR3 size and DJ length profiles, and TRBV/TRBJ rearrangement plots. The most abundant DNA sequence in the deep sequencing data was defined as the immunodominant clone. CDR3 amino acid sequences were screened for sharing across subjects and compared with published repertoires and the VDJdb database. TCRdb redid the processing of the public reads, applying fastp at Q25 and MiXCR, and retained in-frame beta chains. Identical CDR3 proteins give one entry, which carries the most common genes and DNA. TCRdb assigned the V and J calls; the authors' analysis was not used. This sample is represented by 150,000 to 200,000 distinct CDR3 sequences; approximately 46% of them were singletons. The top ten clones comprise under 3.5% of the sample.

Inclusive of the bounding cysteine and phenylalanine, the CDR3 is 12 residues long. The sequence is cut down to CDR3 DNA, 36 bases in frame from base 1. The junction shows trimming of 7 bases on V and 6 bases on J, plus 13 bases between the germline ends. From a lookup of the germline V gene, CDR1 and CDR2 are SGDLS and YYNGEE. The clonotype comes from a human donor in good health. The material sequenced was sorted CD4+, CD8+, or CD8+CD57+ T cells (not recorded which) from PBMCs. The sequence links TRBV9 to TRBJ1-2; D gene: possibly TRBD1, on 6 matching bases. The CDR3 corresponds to CASYRAAHGYTF. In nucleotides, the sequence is TGTGCCAGCTACAGGGCCGCTCATGGCTACACCTTC.